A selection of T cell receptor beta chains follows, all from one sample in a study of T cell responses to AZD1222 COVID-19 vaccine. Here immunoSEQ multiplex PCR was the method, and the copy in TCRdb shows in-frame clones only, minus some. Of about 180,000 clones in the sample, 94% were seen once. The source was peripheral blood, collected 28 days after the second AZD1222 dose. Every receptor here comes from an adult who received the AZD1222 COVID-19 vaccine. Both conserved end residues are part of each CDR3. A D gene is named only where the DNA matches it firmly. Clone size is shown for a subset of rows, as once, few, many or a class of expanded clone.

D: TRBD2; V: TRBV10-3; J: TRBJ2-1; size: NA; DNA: TGTGCCATCAGTGAGGCCAGCGGGAGTGTTGGTGAGCAGTTCTTC; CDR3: CAISEASGSVGEQFF
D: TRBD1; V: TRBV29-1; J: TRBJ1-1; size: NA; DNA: TGCAGCGTTGAAGATTGGGGGACAGGGGGCTTGAACACTGAAGCTTTCTTT; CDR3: CSVEDWGTGGLNTEAFF
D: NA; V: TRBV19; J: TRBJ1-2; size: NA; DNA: TGTGCCAGATTAGACAGGTTCTATGGCTACACCTTC; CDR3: CARLDRFYGYTF
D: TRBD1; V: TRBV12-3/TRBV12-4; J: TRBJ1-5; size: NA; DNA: TGTGCCAGCAGTTTAGGACAGGGAAAGCATTTT; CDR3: CASSLGQGKHF
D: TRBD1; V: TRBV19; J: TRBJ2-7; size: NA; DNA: TGTGCCAGCCAAGAAACAGGGGGCGAGGCCTACGAGCAGTACTTC; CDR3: CASQETGGEAYEQYF
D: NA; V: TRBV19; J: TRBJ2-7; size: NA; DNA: TGTGCCAGTAGTAGAAGACAGGACTCCTACGAGCAGTACTTC; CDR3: CASSRRQDSYEQYF
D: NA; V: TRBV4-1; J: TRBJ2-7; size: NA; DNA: TGCGCCAGCAGCCAAGATCATAGACAGTTTTCCTACGAGCAGTACTTC; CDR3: CASSQDHRQFSYEQYF
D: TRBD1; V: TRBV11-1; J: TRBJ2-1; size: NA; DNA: TGTGCCAGCAGCCCGGACAGGGATGAGCAGTTCTTC; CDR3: CASSPDRDEQFF
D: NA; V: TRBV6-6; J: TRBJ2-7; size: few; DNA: TGTGCCAGCAGCAGAAACCTAGGGGAGTCTGCCGAGCAGTACTTC; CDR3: CASSRNLGESAEQYF
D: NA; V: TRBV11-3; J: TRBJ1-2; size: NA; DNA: TGTGCCAGCAGCCCACAGGCACAGGGTAATGGCTACACCTTC; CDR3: CASSPQAQGNGYTF
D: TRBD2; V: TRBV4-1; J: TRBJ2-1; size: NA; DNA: TGCGCCAGCAGCCAGTTGCTAGCGGGGGACGGAGAGCAGTTCTTC; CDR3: CASSQLLAGDGEQFF
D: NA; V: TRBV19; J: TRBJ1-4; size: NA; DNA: TGTGCCAGTAGTATAGGGTTTAAGTCGATACGCGTTAATGAAAAACTGTTTTTT; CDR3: CASSIGFKSIRVNEKLFF
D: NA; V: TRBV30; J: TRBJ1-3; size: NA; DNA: TGTGCCTGGAGCTTGGGGGACACCATATATTTT; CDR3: CAWSLGDTIYF
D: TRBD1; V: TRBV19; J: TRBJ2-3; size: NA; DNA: TGTGCCAGTAGTAGGGACAGGGCCACAGATACGCAGTATTTT; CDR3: CASSRDRATDTQYF
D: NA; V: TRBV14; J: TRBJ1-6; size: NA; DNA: TGTGCCAGCAGCCAAGGGGGTTATTCACCCCTCCACTTT; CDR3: CASSQGGYSPLHF
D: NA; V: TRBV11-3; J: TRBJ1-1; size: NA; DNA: TGTGCCAGCAGCTCACGATGGCCAGGAAAGAGGAGGACTGAAGCTTTCTTT; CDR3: CASSSRWPGKRRTEAFF
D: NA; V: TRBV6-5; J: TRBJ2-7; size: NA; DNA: TGTGCCAGCAGAATAGAGGTCGCACCCACAGGCGAGCAGTACTTC; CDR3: CASRIEVAPTGEQYF
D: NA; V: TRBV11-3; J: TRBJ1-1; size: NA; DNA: TGTGCCAGCAGTCACGGGGTGAACACTGAAGCTTTCTTT; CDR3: CASSHGVNTEAFF
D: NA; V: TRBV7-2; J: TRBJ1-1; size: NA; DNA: TGTGCCAGCAGCCCCCTAGGGATTGGGACTGAAGCTTTCTTT; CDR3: CASSPLGIGTEAFF
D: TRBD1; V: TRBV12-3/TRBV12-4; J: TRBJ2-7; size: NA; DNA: TGTGCCAGCACTAATACAGGGGACTACGAGCAGTACTTC; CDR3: CASTNTGDYEQYF
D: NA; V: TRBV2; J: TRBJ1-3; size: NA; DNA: TGTGCCAGCAGTTCTAGGGGAGGTGGAAACACCATATATTTT; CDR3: CASSSRGGGNTIYF
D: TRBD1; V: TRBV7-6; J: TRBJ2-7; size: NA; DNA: TGTGCCAGCAGCTTAGATAGGACAGGGGCCTACGAGCAGTACTTC; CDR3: CASSLDRTGAYEQYF
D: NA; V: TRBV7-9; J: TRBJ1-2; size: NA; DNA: TGTGCCAGCAGCGACCCCTATGGCTACACCTTC; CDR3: CASSDPYGYTF
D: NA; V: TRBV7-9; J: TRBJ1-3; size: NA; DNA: TGTGCCAGCAGCGACCAGGGTAACACCATATATTTT; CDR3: CASSDQGNTIYF
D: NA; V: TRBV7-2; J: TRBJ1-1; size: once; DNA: TGTGCCAGCAGCTTATCCCCTGGACTTGAAGCTTTCTTT; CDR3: CASSLSPGLEAFF
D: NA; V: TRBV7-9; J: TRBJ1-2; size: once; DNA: TGTGCCAGCAGCAGTTGGATCAACTATGGCTACACCTTC; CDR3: CASSSWINYGYTF
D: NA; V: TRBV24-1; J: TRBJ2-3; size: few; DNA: TGTGCCACCAGTGATTTTCCGCCTGTTGCTTCGGGGGGCCGCACAGATACGCAGTATTTT; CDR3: CATSDFPPVASGGRTDTQYF